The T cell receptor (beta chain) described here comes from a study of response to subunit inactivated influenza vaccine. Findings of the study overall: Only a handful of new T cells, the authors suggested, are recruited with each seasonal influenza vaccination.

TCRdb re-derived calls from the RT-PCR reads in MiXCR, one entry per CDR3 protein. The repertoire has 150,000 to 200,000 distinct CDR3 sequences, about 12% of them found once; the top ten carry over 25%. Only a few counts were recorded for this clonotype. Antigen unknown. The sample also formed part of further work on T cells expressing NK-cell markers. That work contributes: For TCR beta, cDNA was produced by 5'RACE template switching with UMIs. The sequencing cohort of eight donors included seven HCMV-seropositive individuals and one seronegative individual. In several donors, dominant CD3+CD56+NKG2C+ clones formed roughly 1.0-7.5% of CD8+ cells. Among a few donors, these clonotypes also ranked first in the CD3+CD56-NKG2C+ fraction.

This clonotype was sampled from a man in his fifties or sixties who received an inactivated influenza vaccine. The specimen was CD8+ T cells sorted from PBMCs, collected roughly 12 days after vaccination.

CDR3 bases: TGTGCCAGCAGTTTTTGGGGAAGCACAGATACGCAGTATTTT. It specifies CASSFWGSTDTQYF. The chain employs TRBV27 and TRBJ2-3, with no clear D. Deletions cut 3 bases from V and 0 bases from J, with 7 bases between. The CDR3 runs 14 residues. CDR1 and CDR2 (germline): MNHEY, SMNVEV (reference sequence).